This T cell receptor beta chain was retrieved from a study of cytomegalovirus exposure and HLA in healthy donors. Study at large: T cells numbering about 180 million yielded 90 million to 140 million unique TCR beta sequences in an earlier analysis.

Study conclusions and caveats: Analysis performed later found over 15,000 TCR beta sequences associated with HLA alleles at 0.05 false discovery rate. Roughly even sequencing depth across donors was the assumption behind the presence/absence analyses.

As concerns this clone: What it binds is not known.

Amplification used 60 Vbeta primers and 13 Jbeta primers. Profiling relied on immunoSEQ multiplex PCR, and the TCRdb table lists in-frame clones only, not all of them. Of roughly 280,000 clones listed, 65% to 85% are singletons. The clonotype originates from a female donor in good health and CMV-seronegative. Sequencing was performed on PBMCs.

The CDR3 DNA is TGTGCCAGCAAGACTAGCGCTCTGGATACGCAGTATTTT. Protein: CASKTSALDTQYF. This sequence joins TRBV6-5 and TRBJ2-3, with TRBD2 matching 8 bases. V was pared by 7 bases and J by 6 bases, with 6 bases of the junction left unmatched. Looked up from germline, CDR1 is MNHEY and CDR2 is SVGAGI. The CDR3 is 13 amino acids.